The present entry profiles one T cell receptor (beta chain) with its context. Its antigen is not yet known. Base-call qualities are not available, and no considerably larger clone is one nucleotide away. The sample is drawn from a study of blood T cell repertoires in COVID-19 (TCRdb year 2020). About the investigation overall: Samples from collaborators originated in the United States, Italy and Spain and spanned both the acute and convalescent phases of COVID-19. The prospective study material was composed of cDNA or gDNA derived from T cells, B-cell-depleted T cells, or PBMCs. Deeply sampled blood TCRbeta repertoires from subjects exposed to, actively infected with, or recovered from COVID-19 were included in the dataset. The repertoires were made available in a free public database intended to serve as a resource for research on the immune response to SARS-CoV-2. The samples were drawn from the first 160 participants of the ongoing ImmuneRACE study and from 950 to 1,500 subjects provided by 6 global collaborators. The sample metadata nearly always contained a de-identified subject ID, COVID-19 status, age in years and sex. Where HLA class I and class II types were available, the types were taken from metadata supplied by the sample provider, not from assay-based typing.

Points the paper makes about the study in general: How much clinical and demographic metadata was included differed by source and by participant, and the metadata was provided uncurated.

Collaborating institutions collected whole blood in K2EDTA tubes following their own protocols. For TCRbeta analysis, collaborator samples were shipped as frozen whole blood, as isolated PBMCs, or as DNA extracted from either sample type. TCRbeta CDR3 regions were amplified from genomic DNA using the immunoSEQ Assay, a bias-controlled multiplex PCR. Per the source publication's procedure: The number of nucleated cells in each sample was estimated by amplification of reference gene primers within the assay. To quantify the absolute abundance of each unique TCRbeta CDR3 rearrangement, sequence reads were collapsed and filtered. For each sample, productive Simpson clonality was calculated as the square root of Simpson's diversity index over productive rearrangements. TCRdb mirrors the immuneACCESS table, restricted to in-frame sequences. Some clones are absent from its copies; in checked studies, under half trace to an unresolved V gene, and the reason for the others is unknown. That table gives V, J and clone size, and the DNA gave D and trimming. The sample yields some 25,000 clones; around 83% were counted once. The leading ten clones occupy 8.6% of the sample.

The CDR3 contains 16 residues, cysteine and phenylalanine counted. Just the 48-base CDR3 DNA is kept, in frame starting at base 1. V lost 4 bases and J lost 1 base; the stretch between them is 16 bases long. Looking up the germline V gene yields CDR1 SGHVS and CDR2 FNYEAQ. This chain is built from TRBV7-6 and TRBJ1-1, and the D gene may be TRBD1, 6 bases matching. Sequenced input: peripheral blood. The sequence was collected from a human donor in a cohort sampled during active COVID-19. The encoded CDR3 is CASSSPGRDTNTEAFF. The nucleotides read TGTGCCAGCAGCTCACCCGGCCGGGACACGAACACTGAAGCTTTCTTT.